This TCR beta chain comes out of a study of blood T cell repertoires in COVID-19. About the study: The United States, Italy and Spain provided the acute and convalescent COVID-19 samples.

V shed 7 bases and J shed 0 bases, with 10 bases lying between them. Germline-derived CDR1 and CDR2 are LNHDA and SQIVND (reference sequence). This CDR3 contains 14 residues. This study enrolled people aged about 18 to 90 from about two dozen US geographic areas. Here immunoSEQ multiplex PCR was the method, and the copy in TCRdb shows in-frame clones only, minus some. The table lists 250,000 or so clones, 85% of them singletons. The chain uses TRBV19 and TRBJ1-3; D not certain. The source material was PBMCs or T cells enriched from blood (not recorded which). The clonotype comes from a woman aged 50 to 65 who had been exposed to COVID-19. The chain's CDR3 is CASKRENSGNTIYF. The CDR3 DNA is TGTGCCAGTAAGAGGGAAAACTCTGGAAACACCATATATTTT.